This entry is about one T cell receptor (beta chain). This specimen belongs to a study of memory CD4+ T cells and cytomegalovirus serostatus. Study overall: Donors were healthy Belgian adults, under ten CMV seropositive and around 23 seronegative.

V shed 0 bases and J 16 bases; nucleotides not matched to a gene: 13. Germline assignment: CDR1 SGHRS and CDR2 YFSETQ. The CDR3 runs 14 residues. Single viable CD3+CD4+CD8-CD45RO+ cells were sorted as the memory CD4+ T cells. Positive selection with CD4 microbeads enriched total CD4+ T cells. Per the original methods: After removing out-of-frame reads, approximately 2 million distinct TCRbeta sequences remained. Only in-frame clones appear in the TCRdb table, and some are missing; sequencing was by immunoSEQ multiplex PCR. V and J calls and clone size come straight from that table; D and trimming were deduced from the DNA. The sample yields 55,000 to 60,000 clones, 81% seen once.

This TCR came from an adult in good health and CMV-seronegative. The chain has TRBV5-1 and TRBJ2-4; 7 positions match TRBD1. The sequenced sample consisted of memory CD4+ T cells from blood. CDR3 coding DNA: TGCGCCAGCAGCTTGGCCGAAAACAGGGGAACCTTATACTTC. The encoded protein is CASSLAENRGTLYF. The variable domain in full, with the rest retrieved from reference TRBV5-1 and TRBJ2-4, is KAGVTQTPRYLIKTRGQQVTLSCSPISGHRSVSWYQQTPGQGLQFLFEYFSETQRNKGNFPGRFSGRQFSNSRSEMNVSTLELGDSALYLCASSLAENRGTLYFGAGTRLSVL.